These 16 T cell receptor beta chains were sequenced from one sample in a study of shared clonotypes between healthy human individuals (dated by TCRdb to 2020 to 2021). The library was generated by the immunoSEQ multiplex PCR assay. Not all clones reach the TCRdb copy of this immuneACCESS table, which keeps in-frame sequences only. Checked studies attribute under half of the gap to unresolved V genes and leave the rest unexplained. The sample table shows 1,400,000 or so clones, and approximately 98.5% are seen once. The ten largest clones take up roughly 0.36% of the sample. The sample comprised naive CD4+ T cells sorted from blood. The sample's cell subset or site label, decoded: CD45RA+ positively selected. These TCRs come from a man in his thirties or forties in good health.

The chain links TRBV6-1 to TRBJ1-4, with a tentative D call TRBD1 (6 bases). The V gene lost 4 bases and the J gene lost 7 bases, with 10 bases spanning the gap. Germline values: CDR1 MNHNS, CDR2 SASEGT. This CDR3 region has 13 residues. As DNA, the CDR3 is TGTGCCAGCAGTGTCGGACAGCGTGAAAAACTGTTTTTT. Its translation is CASSVGQREKLFF.

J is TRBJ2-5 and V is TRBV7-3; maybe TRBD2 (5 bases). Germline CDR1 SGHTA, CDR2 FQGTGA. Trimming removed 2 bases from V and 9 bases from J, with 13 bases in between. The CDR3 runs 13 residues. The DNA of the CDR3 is TGTGCCAGCAGCTTAGGACTCACGACCGCCCAGTACTTC. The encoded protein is CASSLGLTTAQYF.

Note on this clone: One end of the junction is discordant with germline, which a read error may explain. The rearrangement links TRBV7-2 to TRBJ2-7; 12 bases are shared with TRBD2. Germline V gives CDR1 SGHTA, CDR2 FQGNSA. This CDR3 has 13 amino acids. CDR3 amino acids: CASSNRLAGVEHF. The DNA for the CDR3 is TGTGCCAGCAGCAACCGACTAGCGGGAGTGGAACACTTC.

The CDR3 loop is CASSPRTSEAYF. CDR3 nucleotide sequence: TGTGCCAGCAGTCCCCGGACCAGCGAGGCGTACTTC. The chain recombines TRBV14 with TRBJ2-5; unclear D gene. The CDR3 has 12 residues. The germline V gene has CDR1 SGHDN and CDR2 FVKESK. Trimming stripped 6 bases from V and 13 bases from J, with 18 bases between. The full variable domain, rest sourced from reference TRBV14 and TRBJ2-5, is EAGVTQFPSHSVIEKGQTVTLRCDPISGHDNLYWYRRVMGKEIKFLLHFVKESKQDESGMPNNRFLAERTGGTYSTLKVQPAELEDSGVYFCASSPRTSEAYFGPGTRLLVL.

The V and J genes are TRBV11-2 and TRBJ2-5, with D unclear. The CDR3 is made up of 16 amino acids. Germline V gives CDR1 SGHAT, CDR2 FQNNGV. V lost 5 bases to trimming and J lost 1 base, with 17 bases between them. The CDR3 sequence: CASSASSYWLQETQYF. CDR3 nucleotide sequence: TGTGCCAGCAGCGCATCATCTTACTGGCTCCAAGAGACCCAGTACTTC.

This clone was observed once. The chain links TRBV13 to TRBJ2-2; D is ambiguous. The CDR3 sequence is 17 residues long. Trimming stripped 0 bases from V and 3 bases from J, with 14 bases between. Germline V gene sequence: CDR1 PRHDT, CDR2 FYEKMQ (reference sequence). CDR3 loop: CASSLGEAGTYTGELFF. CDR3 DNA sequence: TGTGCCAGCAGCTTAGGAGAAGCCGGAACCTACACCGGGGAGCTGTTTTTT. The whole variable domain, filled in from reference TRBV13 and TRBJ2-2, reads AAGVIQSPRHLIKEKRETATLKCYPIPRHDTVYWYQQGPGQDPQFLISFYEKMQSDKGSIPDRFSAQQFSDYHSELNMSSLELGDSALYFCASSLGEAGTYTGELFFGEGSRLTVL.

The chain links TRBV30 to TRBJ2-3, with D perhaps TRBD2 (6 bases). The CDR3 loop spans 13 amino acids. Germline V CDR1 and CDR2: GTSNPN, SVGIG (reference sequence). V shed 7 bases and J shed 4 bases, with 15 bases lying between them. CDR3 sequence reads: CASPRESPDTQYF. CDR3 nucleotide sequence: TGTGCCTCCCCCCGGGAGAGCCCAGATACGCAGTATTTT.

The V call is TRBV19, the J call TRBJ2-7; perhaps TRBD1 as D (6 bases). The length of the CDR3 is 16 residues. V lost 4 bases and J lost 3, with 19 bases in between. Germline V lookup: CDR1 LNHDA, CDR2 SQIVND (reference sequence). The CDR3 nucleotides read TGTGCCAGTAGTACCCTACAGGGTTCGCGAATCTACGAGCAGTACTTC. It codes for CASSTLQGSRIYEQYF. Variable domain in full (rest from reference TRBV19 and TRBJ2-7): DGGITQSPKYLFRKEGQNVTLSCEQNLNHDAMYWYRQDPGQGLRLIYYSQIVNDFQKGDIAEGYSVSREKKESFPLTVTSAQKNPTAFYLCASSTLQGSRIYEQYFGPGTRLTVT.

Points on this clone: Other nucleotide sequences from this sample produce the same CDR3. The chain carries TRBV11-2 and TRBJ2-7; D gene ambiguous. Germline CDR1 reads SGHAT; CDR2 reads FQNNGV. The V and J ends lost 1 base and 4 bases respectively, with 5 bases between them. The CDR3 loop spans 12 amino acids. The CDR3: CASSLVRYEQYF. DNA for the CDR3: TGTGCCAGCAGCTTAGTTAGGTACGAGCAGTACTTC.

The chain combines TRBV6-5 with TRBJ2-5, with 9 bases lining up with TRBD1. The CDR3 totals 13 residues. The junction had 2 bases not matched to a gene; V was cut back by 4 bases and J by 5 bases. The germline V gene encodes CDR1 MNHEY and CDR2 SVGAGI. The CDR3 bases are TGTGCCAGCAGTTCCGGGACAGGGGAGACCCAGTACTTC. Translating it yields CASSSGTGETQYF.

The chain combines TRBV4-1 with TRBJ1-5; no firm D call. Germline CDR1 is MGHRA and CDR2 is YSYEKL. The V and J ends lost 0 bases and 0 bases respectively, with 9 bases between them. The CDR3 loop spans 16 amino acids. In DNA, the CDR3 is TGCGCCAGCAGCCAAGAGACGGCCTATAGCAATCAGCCCCAGCATTTT. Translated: CASSQETAYSNQPQHF.

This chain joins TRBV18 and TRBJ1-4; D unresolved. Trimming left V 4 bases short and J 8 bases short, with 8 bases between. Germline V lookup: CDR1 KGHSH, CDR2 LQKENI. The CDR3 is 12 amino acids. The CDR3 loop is CASSRLGEKLFF. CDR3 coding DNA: TGTGCCAGCTCACGACTTGGGGAAAAACTGTTTTTT.

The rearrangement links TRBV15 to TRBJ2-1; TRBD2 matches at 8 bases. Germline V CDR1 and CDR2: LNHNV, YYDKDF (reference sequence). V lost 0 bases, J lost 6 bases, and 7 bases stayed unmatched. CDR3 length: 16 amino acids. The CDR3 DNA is TGTGCCACCAGCAGAGATAGACTAGCGACGAGCAATGAGCAGTTCTTC. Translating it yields CATSRDRLATSNEQFF.

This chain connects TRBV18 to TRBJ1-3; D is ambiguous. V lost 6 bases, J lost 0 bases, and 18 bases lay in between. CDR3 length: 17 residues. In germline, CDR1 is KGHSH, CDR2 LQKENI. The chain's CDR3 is CASSQLDRASSGNTIYF. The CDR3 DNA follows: TGTGCCAGCTCCCAGCTGGACCGGGCCTCCTCTGGAAACACCATATATTTT.

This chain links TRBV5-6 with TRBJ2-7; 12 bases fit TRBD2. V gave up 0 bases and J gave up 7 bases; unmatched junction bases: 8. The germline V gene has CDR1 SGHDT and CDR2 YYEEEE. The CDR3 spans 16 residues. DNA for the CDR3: TGTGCCAGCAGCTTGGCCAGACTAGCGGGAGTTTTGGAGCAGTACTTC. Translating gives CASSLARLAGVLEQYF. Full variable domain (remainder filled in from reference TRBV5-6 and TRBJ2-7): DAGVTQSPTHLIKTRGQQVTLRCSPKSGHDTVSWYQQALGQGPQFIFQYYEEEERQRGNFPDRFSGHQFPNYSSELNVNALLLGDSALYLCASSLARLAGVLEQYFGPGTRLTVT.

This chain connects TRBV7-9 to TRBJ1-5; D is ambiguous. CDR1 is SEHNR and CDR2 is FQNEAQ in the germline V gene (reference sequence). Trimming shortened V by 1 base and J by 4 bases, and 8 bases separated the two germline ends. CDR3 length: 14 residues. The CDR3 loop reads CASSLEGRNQPQHF. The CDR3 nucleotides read TGTGCCAGCAGCTTAGAGGGTAGAAATCAGCCCCAGCATTTT.